Shown below are 10 T cell receptor beta chains from a single sample sequenced in a study of spatial heterogeneity in lung cancer. One entry per CDR3 protein, called by TCRdb with MiXCR from the 5' RACE reads. Of more than 95,000 distinct CDR3 sequences listed, 9% to 15% were seen once; the top ten hold around 16%. The time point: blood at routine non-recurrence follow-up after resection. Whole RNA, isolated from tumor, nontumor lung or frozen PBMC, was sequenced without prior sorting. Sample: PBMCs, taken at follow-up. These receptors came from a male donor with early-stage non-small cell lung cancer.

The chain combines TRBV5-4 with TRBJ2-1; 10 bases are shared with TRBD1. The V gene end was trimmed by 4 bases and the J gene end by 10 bases; junction bases not matched to a gene: 11. Germline V gene sequence: CDR1 SGHNT, CDR2 YYREEE (reference sequence). This CDR3 is 15 amino acids long. The CDR3 region is CASSPGQGGISEQFF. CDR3 nucleotide sequence: TGTGCCAGCAGCCCCGGACAGGGGGGGATCAGCGAGCAGTTCTTC. The full variable domain, its missing parts supplied by reference TRBV5-4 and TRBJ2-1, is ETGVTQSPTHLIKTRGQQVTLRCSSQSGHNTVSWYQQALGQGPQFIFQYYREEENGRGNFPPRFSGLQFPNYSSELNVNALELDDSALYLCASSPGQGGISEQFFGPGTRLTVL.

The table lists this clonotype with many counts. This chain joins TRBV20-1 and TRBJ1-6; 7 nucleotides align to TRBD1. V was clipped by 6 bases and J by 4 bases; unmatched bases: 9. In germline, CDR1 is DFQATT, CDR2 SNEGSKA (reference sequence). The CDR3 is made up of 15 amino acids. CDR3 sequence: CSAPRTGGYNSPLHF. The CDR3 region has the DNA TGCAGTGCACCCCGGACAGGCGGATATAATTCACCCCTCCACTTT.

For the CDR3, the DNA is TGTGCCAGCGCTTTGACTAGCGGGGGAGCAGATACGCAGTATTTT. Translated: CASALTSGGADTQYF. V usage is TRBV6-4 and J usage is TRBJ2-3; 12 nucleotides line up with TRBD2. The CDR3 loop spans 15 amino acids. The V gene's germline CDR1 is MRHNA and CDR2 SNTAGT. The V and J ends lost 8 bases and 4 bases, in that order; junction bases with no gene match: 7.

The chain has TRBV18 and TRBJ2-2; 8 bases are a match to TRBD1. The CDR3 is made up of 15 amino acids. The V gene end was trimmed by 8 bases and the J gene end by 0 bases; junction bases not matched to a gene: 5. Germline assignment: CDR1 KGHSH and CDR2 LQKENI. DNA for the CDR3: TGTGCCAGCGCAAAGGGACAGGCGAACACCGGGGAGCTGTTTTTT. The encoded protein is CASAKGQANTGELFF.

This clonotype was counted many times. The V call is TRBV20-1, the J call TRBJ1-2; D possibly corresponds to TRBD1 (5 bases). Germline values: CDR1 DFQATT, CDR2 SNEGSKA (reference sequence). This CDR3 has 12 residues. V dropped 5 bases and J dropped 0 bases, with 7 bases sitting between them. This chain's CDR3 is CSASTANYGYTF. As DNA, the CDR3 is TGCAGTGCTTCGACAGCTAACTATGGCTACACCTTC.

This chain links TRBV10-2 with TRBJ2-2; 7 bases match TRBD1. V dropped 6 bases and J dropped 2; count of bases not matched to a gene: 3. There are 14 residues in the CDR3. CDR1 is WSHSY and CDR2 is SAAADI in the germline V gene. In DNA form, the CDR3 reads TGCGCCAGCAGGGGACAGTTAAACACCGGGGAGCTGTTTTTT. Translation: CASRGQLNTGELFF.

This clonotype was observed many times. The rearrangement joins TRBV7-9 to TRBJ2-3; 8 nucleotides agree with TRBD2. The CDR3 extends over 15 amino acids. The germline V gene encodes CDR1 SEHNR and CDR2 FQNEAQ (reference sequence). V lost 7 bases, J lost 4 bases, and 10 bases stayed unmatched. The CDR3: CASTETLAGSDTQYF. The CDR3 bases are TGTGCCAGCACCGAAACCTTAGCGGGGTCAGATACGCAGTATTTT.

The V gene is TRBV6-2 or TRBV6-3, the J gene TRBJ1-5; possibly TRBD1 for D (6 bases). Trimming removed 2 bases at V and 7 bases at J, with 9 bases between. CDR3 size: 13 residues. Germline values: CDR1 MNHEY, CDR2 SVGEGT. This CDR3 is CASSYPGGQPQHF. DNA of the CDR3: TGTGCCAGCAGTTACCCCGGGGGCCAGCCCCAGCATTTT.

J is TRBJ2-7 and V is TRBV5-6; TRBD1 matches at 7 bases. The CDR3 covers 15 residues. The germline V gene has CDR1 SGHDT and CDR2 YYEEEE. V lost 0 bases to trimming and J lost 0 bases; unmatched junction nucleotides: 3. The CDR3 nucleotides are TGTGCCAGCAGCTTGGTGGGACAGAGCTCCTACGAGCAGTACTTC. Translating gives CASSLVGQSSYEQYF.

This chain uses TRBV20-1 with TRBJ2-5; D is possibly TRBD2 (6 bases). Trimming took 1 base from V and 2 from J, leaving 11 bases between them. The CDR3 is 14 amino acids. CDR1 and CDR2 from the germline V gene are DFQATT and SNEGSKA (reference sequence). The CDR3 spells CSARGPGLQETQYF. Written as DNA, the CDR3 is TGCAGTGCTAGAGGCCCGGGACTGCAAGAGACCCAGTACTTC.